This entry lists 28 T cell receptor beta chains sequenced from one sample in a study of neurological immune-mediated disorders. TCRdb passed the 5' RACE reads through MiXCR, listing each CDR3 protein once. The sample holds about 60,000 distinct CDR3 sequences; about 8.9% are singletons and the top ten take around 13%. Indicated time point: longitudinal time-point 2. Sequencing was performed on PBMCs. The receptors derive from a man in his thirties or forties in good health.

This clonotype appeared many times. The rearrangement joins TRBV7-2 to TRBJ2-3; D is uncertain. The CDR3 spans 12 residues. Per the germline V gene, CDR1 is SGHTA and CDR2 is FQGNSA. The V end lost 3 bases, the J end lost 4 bases, and 5 bases lay between the germline ends. The CDR3 loop is CASSFNADTQYF. DNA for the CDR3: TGTGCCAGCAGCTTTAATGCAGATACGCAGTATTTT.

This clonotype was found many times. J is TRBJ2-2 and V is TRBV27; 8 nucleotides match TRBD2. J lost 1 base, V lost 7 bases, and 5 bases had no gene match. The CDR3 contains 15 residues. Germline V CDR1 and CDR2: MNHEY, SMNVEV (reference sequence). CDR3 sequence reads: CASTQLAVNTGELFF. The CDR3 DNA follows: TGTGCCAGCACCCAACTAGCGGTGAACACCGGGGAGCTGTTTTTT.

This clonotype has at least ten counts. This chain joins TRBV2 and TRBJ1-5, with D possibly TRBD1 on 5 matching bases. Trimming left V 6 bases short and J 1 base short, with 16 bases between. The CDR3 consists of 16 residues. Germline V gene sequence: CDR1 SNHLY, CDR2 FYNNEI. The CDR3 loop is CASRARRGESNQPQHF. For the CDR3, the DNA is TGTGCCAGCAGGGCTAGACGAGGGGAGAGCAATCAGCCCCAGCATTTT.

This clonotype was seen ten or more times. CDR3 DNA sequence: TGTGCCAGCATGCCGAGCTTCAATGAGCAGTTCTTC. Translation: CASMPSFNEQFF. The chain recombines TRBV2 with TRBJ2-1; D not certain. Germline values: CDR1 SNHLY, CDR2 FYNNEI. CDR3 size: 12 residues. The V and J ends lost 7 bases and 6 bases respectively, with 10 bases between them.

This clonotype has a count of ten or more. This chain links TRBV10-3 with TRBJ2-7; D remains unclear. Trimming removed 4 bases at V and 1 base at J, with 17 bases between. CDR1 and CDR2 (germline): ENHRY, SYGVKD. The CDR3 is made up of 16 amino acids. Here the CDR3 DNA reads TGTGCCATCAGTGTAGGGTTGGCAGTAGCATCCTACGAGCAGTACTTC. Translated, it gives CAISVGLAVASYEQYF.

The rearrangement uses TRBV20-1 and TRBJ2-5; 9 bases fit TRBD2. The V gene end was trimmed by 6 bases and the J gene end by 5 bases; junction bases not matched to a gene: 7. This CDR3 is 13 amino acids long. CDR1 DFQATT and CDR2 SNEGSKA come from the germline V gene (reference sequence). CDR3 loop: CSALSGRVETQYF. The DNA for the CDR3 is TGCAGTGCCCTTAGCGGGAGAGTGGAGACCCAGTACTTC.

This clonotype was counted many times. The chain joins TRBV5-1 to TRBJ2-7, with D possibly matching TRBD2 (7 bases). Per the germline V gene, CDR1 is SGHRS and CDR2 is YFSETQ. The CDR3 has 14 residues. Between the trimmed V and J ends, which lost 3 bases and 5 bases, there was a span of 15 bases. The chain's CDR3 is CASSWAGAQNEQYF. The CDR3 nucleotides read TGCGCCAGCAGCTGGGCGGGGGCGCAGAACGAGCAGTACTTC.

This clonotype was found many times. The chain has TRBV7-3 and TRBJ2-1, with 9 bases that match TRBD1. Looked up from germline, CDR1 is SGHTA and CDR2 is FQGTGA. This CDR3 contains 15 residues. Germline trimming cut 5 bases from V and 4 bases from J; bases unmatched to any gene: 6. CDR3 nucleotide sequence: TGTGCCAGCAGCCAACAGGGGGCTGGTTACAATGAGCAGTTCTTC. Translated, it gives CASSQQGAGYNEQFF.

Remarks on this clonotype: Since no conserved phenylalanine or tryptophan closes the CDR3, a read error is the likely cause. The rearrangement joins TRBV5-1 to TRBJ2-7; the D gene is possibly TRBD2 (5 bases). Looked up from germline, CDR1 is SGHRS and CDR2 is YFSETQ. The CDR3 is made up of 11 amino acids. The V gene lost 4 bases and the J gene lost 7 bases, with 9 bases spanning the gap. The CDR3 DNA follows: TGCGCCAGCAGCCTAGAGGGAGAGCAGTACCTC. Translating it yields CASSLEGEQYL.

This clonotype was recorded many times. The V gene is TRBV20-1, the J gene TRBJ2-7, with 7 nucleotides matching TRBD1. In germline, CDR1 is DFQATT, CDR2 SNEGSKA (reference sequence). The CDR3 extends over 16 amino acids. The junction had 16 bases not matched to a gene; V was cut back by 4 bases and J by 4 bases. This CDR3 reads CSAKLYKGAENYEQYF. The CDR3 region has the DNA TGCAGTGCTAAGTTGTATAAGGGGGCGGAAAATTACGAGCAGTACTTC.

This rearrangement joins TRBV6-6 to TRBJ1-5, with 7 bases lining up with TRBD1. V was clipped by 8 bases and J by 3 bases; unmatched bases: 7. Germline V lookup: CDR1 MNHNY, CDR2 SVGAGI (reference sequence). The CDR3 length is 14 residues. The CDR3 region is CASRLGQDNQPQHF. As DNA, the CDR3 is TGTGCCAGCCGACTTGGACAGGACAATCAGCCCCAGCATTTT.

At least ten counts were recorded for this clonotype. This sequence joins TRBV28 and TRBJ2-1, with a weak D call TRBD2 (5 bases). Trimming pared 5 bases from V and 8 bases from J, leaving 13 bases between. Germline CDR1 and CDR2: MDHEN and SYDVKM. CDR3 length: 13 residues. The CDR3 sequence is CASSPDWNYEQFF. In nucleotides, the CDR3 is TGTGCCAGCAGTCCGGACTGGAACTATGAGCAGTTCTTC.

This clonotype was recorded many times. The V gene is TRBV6-2 or TRBV6-3, the J gene TRBJ2-2; D remains unclear. V was clipped by 8 bases and J by 3 bases, with 10 bases between them. Germline lookup yields CDR1 MNHEY and CDR2 SVGEGT. There are 13 residues in the CDR3. This CDR3 reads CASREDDTGELFF. The CDR3 DNA sequence: TGTGCCAGCCGAGAGGACGACACCGGGGAGCTGTTTTTT.

This clonotype was seen a few times. The chain has TRBV7-3 and TRBJ1-4; TRBD1 agrees at 7 bases. The trim removed 4 bases at V and 8 bases at J, leaving 4 bases unmatched. CDR1 is SGHTA, CDR2 FQGTGA, per germline. The CDR3 contains 13 residues. In DNA, the CDR3 is TGTGCCAGCAGCTCGGGACAGACCGAAAAACTGTTTTTT. Protein product: CASSSGQTEKLFF. Full variable domain (missing parts from reference TRBV7-3 and TRBJ1-4): GAGVSQTPSNKVTEKGKYVELRCDPISGHTALYWYRQSLGQGPEFLIYFQGTGAADDSGLPNDRFFAVRPEGSVSTLKIQRTERGDSAVYLCASSSGQTEKLFFGSGTQLSVL.

This clonotype was observed many times. This chain connects TRBV29-1 to TRBJ2-7; D not resolved. V was trimmed by 1 base and J by 1 base, leaving 8 bases between them. The CDR3 totals 13 residues. CDR1 SQVTM and CDR2 ANQGSEA come from the germline V gene. CDR3 region: CSVEGVRSYEQYF. CDR3 DNA sequence: TGCAGCGTTGAAGGGGTCAGATCCTACGAGCAGTACTTC.

This clonotype has a count of ten or more. This rearrangement joins TRBV4-1 to TRBJ1-5; D unresolved. CDR1 and CDR2 from the germline V gene are MGHRA and YSYEKL. The CDR3 consists of 15 residues. V lost 1 base to trimming and J lost 0 bases, with 7 bases between them. CDR3 sequence (DNA): TGCGCCAGCAGCCAAGTGTGGATTAGCAATCAGCCCCAGCATTTT. This sequence encodes CASSQVWISNQPQHF.

This clonotype was observed at least ten times. J is TRBJ2-2 and V is TRBV27, with TRBD1 matching over 7 bases. Germline V gene data show CDR1 as MNHEY and CDR2 as SMNVEV (reference sequence). V was pared by 5 bases and J by 1 base, with 7 bases of the junction left unmatched. The CDR3 extends over 16 amino acids. The CDR3 spells CASSPRQGENTGELFF. CDR3 in DNA: TGTGCCAGCAGTCCACGACAGGGAGAGAACACCGGGGAGCTGTTTTTT.

This clonotype has a count of ten or more. The chain combines TRBV6-1 with TRBJ2-7, with 8 bases aligning to TRBD1. J was trimmed by 2 bases and V by 7 bases; bases with no gene match: 10. Germline values: CDR1 MNHNS, CDR2 SASEGT. The CDR3 has 15 residues. CDR3 sequence: CASILGTGITYEQYF. The CDR3, as DNA: TGTGCCAGCATCCTAGGGACAGGCATCACCTACGAGCAGTACTTC.

This clonotype was observed many times. The V call is TRBV20-1, the J call TRBJ2-7, with 8 bases fitting TRBD1. CDR3 size: 15 residues. Losses at the gene ends were 0 bases for V and 4 bases for J; bases not matched to a gene: 8. Germline V lookup: CDR1 DFQATT, CDR2 SNEGSKA (reference sequence). The CDR3 reads CSARDGQGDEYEQYF. CDR3 in DNA: TGCAGTGCTAGAGACGGACAGGGTGATGAATACGAGCAGTACTTC.

This clonotype was seen only a few times. The CDR3 reads CASSLAGLAGGKNEQFF. The CDR3 nucleotides read TGCGCCAGCAGCTTGGCCGGCCTAGCGGGAGGGAAGAATGAGCAGTTCTTC. The chain combines TRBV5-1 with TRBJ2-1, with 12 bases fitting TRBD2. V dropped 0 bases and J dropped 7; count of bases not matched to a gene: 8. CDR3 size: 17 residues. Germline values: CDR1 SGHRS, CDR2 YFSETQ.

There are many counts of this clonotype. V gene TRBV15 combines with J gene TRBJ2-1; a weak D match, TRBD2 (6 bases). The germline V gene encodes CDR1 LNHNV and CDR2 YYDKDF (reference sequence). The V end was cut by 0 bases, the J end by 4 bases, with 13 bases between. This CDR3 spans 16 amino acids. The CDR3 loop is CATSRDGGGQYNEQFF. The DNA for the CDR3 is TGTGCCACCAGCAGAGACGGGGGAGGACAATACAATGAGCAGTTCTTC.

At least ten counts were recorded for this clonotype. V is TRBV7-2 and J is TRBJ2-5; 7 bases agree with TRBD2. This CDR3 region has 16 residues. The V and J ends lost 5 bases and 3 bases, in that order; junction bases with no gene match: 12. CDR1 and CDR2 from the germline V gene are SGHTA and FQGNSA. As DNA, the CDR3 is TGTGCCAGCAGCGCCCGGTTCCTAGCGGACGAAGAGACCCAGTACTTC. As protein: CASSARFLADEETQYF.

Worth noting for this clonotype: A much more abundant neighbour one base away suggests this may be a read error. The rearrangement joins TRBV7-9 to TRBJ1-5; 9 bases agree with TRBD1. This CDR3 spans 17 amino acids. The germline gives CDR1 SEHNR, CDR2 FQNEAQ (reference sequence). CDR3 DNA: TGTGCCAGCAGCTTAGCCCCGACAGGGGGGAGCCTACAGCCCCAGAATTTT. Translating it yields CASSLAPTGGSLQPQNF.

This clonotype has a count of ten or more. This chain links TRBV20-1 with TRBJ2-5, with D hard to call. Trimming took 4 bases from V and 0 from J, leaving 9 bases between them. The CDR3 extends over 13 amino acids. Germline V gene sequence: CDR1 DFQATT, CDR2 SNEGSKA (reference sequence). The CDR3 nucleotides are TGCAGTGCTAAGGGTTTGTACCAAGAGACCCAGTACTTC. Protein product: CSAKGLYQETQYF.

This chain joins TRBV20-1 and TRBJ1-2, with D possibly matching TRBD1 (5 bases). The CDR3 length is 14 residues. V gave up 0 bases and J gave up 2 bases, with 10 bases separating them. Germline V gives CDR1 DFQATT, CDR2 SNEGSKA (reference sequence). CDR3 in amino acids: CSAREQGGNYGYTF. CDR3 coding DNA: TGCAGTGCTAGAGAGCAGGGAGGGAACTATGGCTACACCTTC.

The rearrangement links TRBV3-1 to TRBJ2-7; 10 positions agree with TRBD2. V dropped 0 bases and J dropped 6; count of bases not matched to a gene: 11. The CDR3 is 17 amino acids. Germline loops: CDR1 LGHDT, CDR2 YNNKEL (reference sequence). This CDR3 reads CASSQDLGAGGPLEQYF. CDR3 sequence (DNA): TGTGCCAGCAGCCAAGATTTGGGAGCGGGAGGGCCGCTCGAGCAGTACTTC.

This clonotype appeared many times. The chain combines TRBV20-1 with TRBJ2-1; TRBD2 aligns across 13 bases. With 5 bases clipped from V and 2 bases from J, the junction kept 6 bases outside the gene matches. The CDR3 spans 16 residues. Germline V CDR1 and CDR2: DFQATT, SNEGSKA (reference sequence). The CDR3 DNA sequence: TGCAGTGCTGGGGGGGGGACTAGCGGGGCCTACAATGAGCAGTTCTTC. Protein sequence: CSAGGGTSGAYNEQFF.

This clonotype was detected ten times or more. This chain links TRBV5-1 with TRBJ2-7; D ambiguous. The germline V gene encodes CDR1 SGHRS and CDR2 YFSETQ. V was cut by 1 base and J by 3 bases, with 8 bases left in between. The CDR3 is 13 residues long. CDR3 residues: CASSLRSSYEQYF. CDR3 DNA sequence: TGCGCCAGCAGCTTGAGGTCAAGCTACGAGCAGTACTTC.